These 5 T cell receptor beta chains share one sample of origin, sequenced in a study of PD-1 and CTLA-4 blockade in melanoma. Measured with immunoSEQ multiplex PCR; TCRdb has only the in-frame clones, and not every one. The table records around 7,200 clones, under 90% of them present only once. The sequencing used CD8+ T cells from peripheral blood, collected before anti-PD-1 treatment. Receptors were obtained from a human donor with melanoma.

This clone was detected only once. This rearrangement joins TRBV6-1 to TRBJ2-3, with D perhaps given as TRBD1 or TRBD2 (5 bases each). CDR1 is MNHNS, CDR2 SASEGT, per germline. Trimming left V 1 base short and J 2 bases short, with 10 bases between. This CDR3 comprises 15 residues. The CDR3 loop is CASSEDPGTTDTQYF. The CDR3 nucleotides are TGTGCCAGCAGTGAAGATCCGGGGACCACAGATACGCAGTATTTT.

This clone was detected only a few times. The chain uses TRBV3-1 (or the pseudogene TRBV3-2) and TRBJ2-1; D may correspond to TRBD1 or TRBD2 (5 bases each). This CDR3 region has 19 residues. Germline V gene sequence: CDR1 LGHDT, CDR2 YNNKEL (reference sequence). Trimming cost V 4 bases and J 0 bases, with 22 bases left between them. The CDR3 reads CASSPSLGTAPSSYNEQFF. CDR3 coding DNA: TGTGCCAGCAGCCCCTCCTTAGGGACCGCACCCAGCTCCTACAATGAGCAGTTCTTC.

The V and J genes are TRBV11-2 and TRBJ2-5; 9 bases fit TRBD2. Germline V lookup: CDR1 SGHAT, CDR2 FQNNGV. The CDR3 is 16 residues long. The V gene end was trimmed by 1 base and the J gene end by 1 base; junction bases not matched to a gene: 4. Here the CDR3 reads CASSLGLAVGQETQYF. DNA for the CDR3: TGTGCCAGCAGCTTAGGACTAGCGGTTGGCCAAGAGACCCAGTACTTC.

The chain employs TRBV11-2 and TRBJ2-1, with a possible D match to TRBD1 (5 bases). Germline CDR1 and CDR2: SGHAT and FQNNGV. The CDR3 sequence is 15 residues long. V lost 0 bases and J lost 5, with 11 bases in between. The chain's CDR3 is CASSLEDNLHNEQFF. The CDR3 region has the DNA TGTGCCAGCAGCTTAGAGGACAATTTGCACAATGAGCAGTTCTTC.

The genes are TRBV7-9 and TRBJ1-1; no clear D. V was trimmed by 3 bases and J by 1 base, leaving 9 bases between them. The CDR3 is 14 residues long. Germline values: CDR1 SEHNR, CDR2 FQNEAQ (reference sequence). The CDR3 DNA sequence: TGTGCCAGCAGCTTTGGCGGGCAGAACACTGAAGCTTTCTTT. The encoded protein is CASSFGGQNTEAFF.